A selection of T cell receptor beta chains follows, all from one sample in a study of cytomegalovirus exposure and HLA in healthy donors. Sequencing was performed with immunoSEQ multiplex PCR; in TCRdb, only in-frame clones are kept and a portion is missing. The table lists around 40,000 clones, with 5.5% to 7% in the top ten. Sample: PBMCs. Receptors were obtained from a human donor in good health. Both conserved end residues are part of each CDR3. Fields, in order: D gene, J gene, V gene, CDR3 DNA, CDR3 protein. A D gene is named only where the DNA matches it firmly.

NA	TRBJ2-5	TRBV7-8	TGTGCCAGCAGCTTAGGTCCAGGGACACAAGAGACCCAGTACTTC	CASSLGPGTQETQYF
NA	TRBJ2-7	TRBV19	TGTGCCAGTAGTATCAGGGGCGCCCCCCCCTACGAGCAGTACTTC	CASSIRGAPPYEQYF
NA	TRBJ2-5	TRBV5-4	TGTGCCAGCAGCTCGGGGGCCGGGAGGGAGACCCAGTACTTC	CASSSGAGRETQYF
NA	TRBJ1-3	TRBV29-1	TGCAGCGTTAAGCCGAGCTCTGGAAACACCATATATTTT	CSVKPSSGNTIYF
NA	TRBJ1-1	TRBV15	TGTGCCACCAGCTTGCTCGGAGGCCCGTTGCCTGAAGCTTTCTTT	CATSLLGGPLPEAFF
TRBD1	TRBJ1-5	TRBV7-9	TGTGCCAGCAGCTCCGGGACAGGGGGCTGGAGCAATCAGCCCCAGCATTTT	CASSSGTGGWSNQPQHF
TRBD1	TRBJ1-1	TRBV13	TGTGCCAGCAGCTCGCCGACAGGGGTAACTGAAGCTTTCTTT	CASSSPTGVTEAFF
TRBD1	TRBJ2-3	TRBV2	TGTGCCAGCATCGGACAGGGGGGGACGGTCACGCAGTATTTT	CASIGQGGTVTQYF
TRBD2	TRBJ2-7	TRBV15	TGTGCCACCAGCACTGGGGGGGTAGCCTACGAGCAGTACTTC	CATSTGGVAYEQYF
NA	TRBJ2-7	TRBV2	TGTGCAAGCGGGCGGGACGAGCAGTACTTC	CASGRDEQYF
NA	TRBJ1-1	TRBV4-1	TGCGCCAGCAGCCACCAGGGTGGGGCTGAAGCTTTCTTT	CASSHQGGAEAFF
NA	TRBJ1-6	TRBV11-2	TGTGCCAGCAGCTTAATCGACAGCTATCATTCACCCCTCCACTTT	CASSLIDSYHSPLHF
NA	TRBJ2-2	TRBV7-9	TGTGCCAGCAGCTTAGGAGGCAGGGCGGGAACCGGGGAGCTGTTTTTT	CASSLGGRAGTGELFF
TRBD2	TRBJ2-3	TRBV5-1	TGCGCCAGCAGCTCGGGACTAGCTGAATCCGATACGCAGTATTTT	CASSSGLAESDTQYF
NA	TRBJ1-1	TRBV18	TGTGCCAGCTCACCGGGACAACAGGCGGCTGAAGCTTTCTTT	CASSPGQQAAEAFF
TRBD1	TRBJ2-2	TRBV19	TGTGCCAGTAACGTTGGGACAGGGGGGACCGGGGAGCTGTTTTTT	CASNVGTGGTGELFF
NA	TRBJ2-3	TRBV5-1	TGCGCCAGCAGCCTGGGACTGAGCACAGATACGCAGTATTTT	CASSLGLSTDTQYF
NA	TRBJ2-7	TRBV18	TGTGCCAGCTCACCTGGGAACCAGGGCTACGAGCAGTACTTC	CASSPGNQGYEQYF
NA	TRBJ2-7	TRBV18	TGTGCCAGCTCACCAGGCGGGGGCCCCTGGGAGCAGTACTTC	CASSPGGGPWEQYF
NA	TRBJ1-1	TRBV4-1	TGCGCCAGCAGCCAAGGAGGGTCGCTGCCTGCTGAAGCTTTCTTT	CASSQGGSLPAEAFF
NA	TRBJ2-2	TRBV7-9	TGTGCCAGCAGTCTTCACAGGGTAGGATCCGGGGAGCTGTTTTTT	CASSLHRVGSGELFF
TRBD1	TRBJ1-1	TRBV11-2	TGTGCCAGCAGCTTTCCAGGGGGAAGGAGCACTGAAGCTTTCTTT	CASSFPGGRSTEAFF
NA	TRBJ2-7	TRBV5-6	TGTGCCAGCAGCTTGGACCCGAGCTCCTACGAGCAGTACTTC	CASSLDPSSYEQYF
TRBD1	TRBJ2-7	TRBV18	TGTGCCAGCTCACCACGTGAGGGGGCGACGAACGAGCAGTACTTC	CASSPREGATNEQYF
NA	TRBJ1-3	TRBV4-1	TGCGCCAGCAGCTTCCAGGGATCAGGAAACACCATATATTTT	CASSFQGSGNTIYF
TRBD1	TRBJ1-1	TRBV29-1	TGCAGCGTCCACAGGGGGAGGAACACTGAAGCTTTCTTT	CSVHRGRNTEAFF
NA	TRBJ2-1	TRBV27	TGTGCCAGCACTCCTTATGGGGCGGATGAGCAGTTCTTC	CASTPYGADEQFF
TRBD1	TRBJ1-5	TRBV5-8	TGTGCCAGCAGCTTGAATCAGGGGGCCTATCAGCCCCAGCATTTT	CASSLNQGAYQPQHF
TRBD1	TRBJ2-7	TRBV29-1	TGCAGCGTTACCGGACAGGGCGCCTACGAGCAGTACTTC	CSVTGQGAYEQYF
TRBD1	TRBJ2-4	TRBV19	TGTGCCAGTAGGGACAGGCGGGAAAACATTCAGTACTTC	CASRDRRENIQYF
TRBD1	TRBJ2-3	TRBV28	TGTGCCAGCAGGACTACAGGGGGTACTAGCACAGATACGCAGTATTTT	CASRTTGGTSTDTQYF
NA	TRBJ1-3	TRBV12-1	TGTGCCAGCCGGGACAGGGGGGCTGGAAACACCATATATTTT	CASRDRGAGNTIYF
NA	TRBJ1-1	TRBV5-6	TGTGCCAGCAGCTTGGTGAAGGGGTCGGATTTCTTT	CASSLVKGSDFF
TRBD1	TRBJ2-7	TRBV4-2	TGTGCCAGCAGCTCGGGACAGGGAACCTACGAGCAGTACTTC	CASSSGQGTYEQYF
TRBD1	TRBJ1-2	TRBV5-1	TGCGCCAGCAGCTTGTCAGGGGGCTGGGGCTACACCTTC	CASSLSGGWGYTF
TRBD1	TRBJ2-7	TRBV27	TGTGCCAGCAGCCCCGGGTGGGGACAGGAGACCTACGAGCAGTACTTC	CASSPGWGQETYEQYF
TRBD1	TRBJ2-1	TRBV4-1	TGCGCCAGCAGCCTTGGACAGGGCACGATAAATGAGCAGTTCTTC	CASSLGQGTINEQFF
NA	TRBJ2-1	TRBV29-1	TGCAGCGTTGCGCGCTCCGACAATGAGCAGTTCTTC	CSVARSDNEQFF
TRBD1	TRBJ1-1	TRBV11-2	TGTGCCAGCAGCCCACCCAGGGGGACTTTTTTTGAAGCTTTCTTT	CASSPPRGTFFEAFF
TRBD2	TRBJ2-2	TRBV28	TGTGCCAGCAGCTCAACTAGCGGACTTAACACCGGGGAGCTGTTTTTT	CASSSTSGLNTGELFF
TRBD1	TRBJ2-7	TRBV6-1	TGTGCCAGCAGTACGGGACAGGGGGCAAGAATTCAATACTTC	CASSTGQGARIQYF
NA	TRBJ1-2	TRBV7-2	TGTGCCAGCAGCACCCCAGTGGATGGCTACACCTTC	CASSTPVDGYTF
TRBD1	TRBJ1-1	TRBV5-1	TGCGCCAGCGGGACAGGGAACGTTGCGGCTGAAGCTTTCTTT	CASGTGNVAAEAFF
TRBD2	TRBJ2-3	TRBV7-9	TGTGCCAGCTCTAGCGGCTTTAGCACAGATACGCAGTATTTT	CASSSGFSTDTQYF
NA	TRBJ1-4	TRBV14	TGTGCCAGCAGCCAACTGGGGGCGGGCGAAAAACTGTTTTTT	CASSQLGAGEKLFF